The subject of this entry is one T cell receptor beta chain. This record belongs to a study of blood T cell repertoires in COVID-19. Across the study: The United States, Italy and Spain provided the acute and convalescent COVID-19 samples. PBMCs, B-cell-depleted T cells, or T cells were the source of the cDNA or gDNA that made up the material.

V lost 0 bases, J lost 3 bases, and 14 bases stayed unmatched. The V gene's germline CDR1 is LGHNA and CDR2 YSLEER. The CDR3 is made up of 19 amino acids. Per the original data handling: It was from reference gene primer amplification that nucleated cell counts were estimated. Method: immunoSEQ multiplex PCR; TCRdb's copy keeps in-frame clones and lacks some. V and J calls and clone size are given by that table; D and trimming were obtained from the DNA. This table has around 190,000 clones, around 89% appearing once. The sample comprised peripheral blood. This clonotype was obtained from a human donor in a cohort sampled during active COVID-19. The genes are TRBV4-3 and TRBJ2-1; 7 positions agree with TRBD1. The CDR3 region is CASSQDPIVGQELYNEQFF. The DNA for the CDR3 is TGCGCCAGCAGCCAAGACCCTATAGTAGGACAGGAACTCTACAATGAGCAGTTCTTC.